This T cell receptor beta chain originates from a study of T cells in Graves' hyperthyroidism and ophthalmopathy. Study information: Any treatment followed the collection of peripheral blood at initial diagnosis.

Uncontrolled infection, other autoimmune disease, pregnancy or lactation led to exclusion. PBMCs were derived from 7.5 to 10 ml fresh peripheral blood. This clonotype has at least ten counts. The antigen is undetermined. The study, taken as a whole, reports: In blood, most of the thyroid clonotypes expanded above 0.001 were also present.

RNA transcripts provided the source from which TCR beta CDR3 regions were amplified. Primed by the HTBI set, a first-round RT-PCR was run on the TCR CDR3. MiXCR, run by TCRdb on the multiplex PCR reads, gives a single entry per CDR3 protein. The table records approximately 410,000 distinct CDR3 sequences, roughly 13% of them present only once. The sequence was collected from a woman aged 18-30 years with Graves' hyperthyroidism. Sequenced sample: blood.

The CDR3 loop is CATSTSTDTQYF. The CDR3 bases are TGTGCCACCAGCACTAGCACAGATACGCAGTATTTT. The rearrangement links TRBV15 to TRBJ2-3; no clear D gene. The CDR3 length is 12 residues. Trimming pared 4 bases from V and 0 bases from J, leaving 2 bases between. Germline V CDR1 and CDR2: LNHNV, YYDKDF (reference sequence).